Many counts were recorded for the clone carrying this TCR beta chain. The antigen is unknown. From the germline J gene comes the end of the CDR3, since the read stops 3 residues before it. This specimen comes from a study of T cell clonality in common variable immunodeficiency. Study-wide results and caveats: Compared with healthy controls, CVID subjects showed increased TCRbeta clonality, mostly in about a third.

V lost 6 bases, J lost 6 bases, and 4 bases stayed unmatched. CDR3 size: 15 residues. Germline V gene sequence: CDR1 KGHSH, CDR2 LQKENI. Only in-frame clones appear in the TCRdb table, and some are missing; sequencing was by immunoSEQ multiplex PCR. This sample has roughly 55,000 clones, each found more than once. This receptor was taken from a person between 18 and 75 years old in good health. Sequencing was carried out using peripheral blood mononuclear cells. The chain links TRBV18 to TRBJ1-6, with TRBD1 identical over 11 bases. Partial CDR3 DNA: TGTGCCAGCTCGTCCGGGACAGGGGGTAATTCACCC. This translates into CASSSGTGGNSP. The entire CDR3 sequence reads CASSSGTGGNSPLHF.